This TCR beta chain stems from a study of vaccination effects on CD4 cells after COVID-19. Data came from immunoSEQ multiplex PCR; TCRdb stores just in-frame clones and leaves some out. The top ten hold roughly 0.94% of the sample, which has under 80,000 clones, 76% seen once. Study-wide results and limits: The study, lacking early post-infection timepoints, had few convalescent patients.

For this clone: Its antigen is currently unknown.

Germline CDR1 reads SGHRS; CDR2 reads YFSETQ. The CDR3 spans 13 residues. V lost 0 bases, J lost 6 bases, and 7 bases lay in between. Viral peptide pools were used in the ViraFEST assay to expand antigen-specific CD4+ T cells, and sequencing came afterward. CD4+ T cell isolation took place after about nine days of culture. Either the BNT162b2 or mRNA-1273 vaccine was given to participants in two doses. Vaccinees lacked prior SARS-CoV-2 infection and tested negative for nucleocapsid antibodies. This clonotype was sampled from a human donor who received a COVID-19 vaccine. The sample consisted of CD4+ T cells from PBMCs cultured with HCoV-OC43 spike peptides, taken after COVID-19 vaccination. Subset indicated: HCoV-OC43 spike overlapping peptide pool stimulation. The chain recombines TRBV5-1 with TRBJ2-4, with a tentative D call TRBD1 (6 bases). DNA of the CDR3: TGCGCCAGCAGCTTGGGGACAGCAAACATTCAGTACTTC. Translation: CASSLGTANIQYF.